This T cell receptor (beta chain) was found in a study of T cell responses to AZD1222 COVID-19 vaccine. This CDR3 has 15 residues. V lost 6 bases to trimming and J lost 1 base, with 17 bases between them. The V gene's germline CDR1 is SGHRS and CDR2 YFSETQ. As regards this clone: Its target is unknown.

Produced via immunoSEQ multiplex PCR; TCRdb's table is partial and in-frame only. The sample lists about 120,000 clones; more than 75% were seen once. Study conclusions and caveats: Two doses of AZD1222 preceded a rise in Spike-specific TCR breadth and depth. White British ancestry dominated among donors, who included more females, and clonal diversity was possibly underestimated.

The chain links TRBV5-1 to TRBJ2-7, with D possibly being TRBD2 (6 bases). The sequences come from peripheral blood, collected on day 0 of AZD1222 vaccination. This receptor was taken from an adult in good health. The CDR3, as DNA: TGCGCCAGCACCCCCAGGGACGGGGGTTCCTACGAGCAGTACTTC. Translating gives CASTPRDGGSYEQYF.